Shown below are 26 T cell receptor beta chains from a single sample sequenced in a study of cytomegalovirus exposure and HLA in healthy donors. The PCR contained 60 Vbeta and 13 Jbeta primers. Clones were read by immunoSEQ multiplex PCR, and TCRdb kept only the in-frame ones, dropping some. The sample has fewer than 60,000 clones, roughly 50% seen once; the top ten hold 12%. The sequenced sample was PBMCs. Receptor source: a human donor in good health.

This clone has more than one count but fewer than ten. The chain combines TRBV6-1 with TRBJ1-2; 8 bases line up with TRBD1. The CDR3 contains 16 residues. V was pared by 3 bases and J by 2 bases, with 8 bases of the junction left unmatched. Germline CDR1 and CDR2: MNHNS and SASEGT. As DNA, the CDR3 is TGTGCCAGCAGTGATAGGACAGGGTTAAAAAACTATGGCTACACCTTC. Amino acid sequence: CASSDRTGLKNYGYTF.

The rearrangement uses TRBV5-1 and TRBJ1-3, with D perhaps TRBD1 (5 bases). CDR3 length: 15 residues. Germline V lookup: CDR1 SGHRS, CDR2 YFSETQ. V was trimmed by 0 bases and J by 2 bases, leaving 9 bases between them. The CDR3: CASSLVAGAGNTIYF. The CDR3 bases are TGCGCCAGCAGCTTGGTTGCGGGGGCTGGAAACACCATATATTTT.

The chain recombines TRBV7-9 with TRBJ1-5, with TRBD1 identical over 9 bases. Germline loops: CDR1 SEHNR, CDR2 FQNEAQ (reference sequence). The J segment lost 9 bases and the V segment lost 5 bases, leaving 8 bases of the junction unmatched. The CDR3 runs 14 residues. The CDR3 is CASSPGQGLGPQHF. The CDR3 region has the DNA TGTGCCAGCAGCCCGGGACAGGGTCTGGGGCCCCAGCATTTT.

This sequence joins TRBV7-2 and TRBJ2-5; 9 positions agree with TRBD2. The J call may be wrong; the DNA end is better matched by TRBJ2-7. The V gene's germline CDR1 is SGHTA and CDR2 FQGNSA. The CDR3 contains 14 residues. The CDR3 loop is CASSQTSGPYEQYF. DNA of the CDR3: TGTGCCAGCAGCCAGACTAGCGGCCCCTACGAGCAGTACTTC.

The chain links TRBV18 to TRBJ2-5; 7 bases line up with TRBD1. V lost 6 bases to trimming and J lost 4 bases; unmatched junction nucleotides: 5. The CDR3 spans 13 residues. CDR1 KGHSH and CDR2 LQKENI come from the germline V gene. The CDR3 DNA sequence: TGTGCCAGCTCCCTTGGACAGGCAGAGACCCAGTACTTC. Amino acids: CASSLGQAETQYF. Complete variable domain (other parts from reference TRBV18 and TRBJ2-5): NAGVMQNPRHLVRRRGQEARLRCSPMKGHSHVYWYRQLPEEGLKFMVYLQKENIIDESGMPKERFSAEFPKEGPSILRIQQVVRGDSAAYFCASSLGQAETQYFGPGTRLLVL.

A single count supports this clone. The chain uses TRBV5-4 and TRBJ1-1; possible D gene TRBD1, 6 bases. In germline, CDR1 is SGHNT, CDR2 YYREEE (reference sequence). CDR3 length: 15 residues. V lost 3 bases and J 5 bases, leaving 17 bases between the germline ends. The CDR3 DNA reads TGTGCCAGCAGCTCGGTGAGAGGGGGTGGGACTGAAGCTTTCTTT. Its protein is CASSSVRGGGTEAFF.

This chain connects TRBV27 to TRBJ2-5, with 9 nucleotides matching TRBD1. The CDR3 length is 14 residues. The germline V gene has CDR1 MNHEY and CDR2 SMNVEV (reference sequence). V shed 6 bases, J shed 5 bases, and the junction held 7 bases outside the gene matches. The chain's CDR3 is CASSPTGGWETQYF. CDR3 nucleotides: TGTGCCAGCAGCCCTACAGGGGGCTGGGAGACCCAGTACTTC.

As for this clone: One end of the junction fails to match germline, which may point to a read error. The genes are TRBV7-9 and TRBJ2-5; TRBD1 matches 7 bases. Germline loops: CDR1 SEHNR, CDR2 FQNEAQ (reference sequence). The CDR3 totals 15 residues. The CDR3 nucleotides are TGTTCCAGCAGCTCCCGGGACAGACTCCAAGAGACCCAGTACTTC. This translates into CSSSSRDRLQETQYF.

CDR3 sequence: CASSSTGLATEAFF. The CDR3, as DNA: TGTGCCAGCTCTTCAACAGGGCTCGCCACTGAAGCTTTCTTT. The V call is TRBV6-1, the J call TRBJ1-1; weak D call: TRBD1 (6 bases). The CDR3 runs 14 residues. V lost 8 bases to trimming and J lost 4 bases, with 17 bases between them. Germline V gene data show CDR1 as MNHNS and CDR2 as SASEGT.

The chain links TRBV27 to TRBJ1-6; tentatively, D is TRBD1 (6 bases). CDR3 length equals 21 residues. Germline assignment: CDR1 MNHEY and CDR2 SMNVEV (reference sequence). V lost 0 bases, J lost 6 bases, and 27 bases lay in between. The CDR3: CASSLSPLRDTSFPPNSPLHF. CDR3 nucleotides: TGTGCCAGCAGTTTATCGCCTCTCCGGGACACATCCTTTCCCCCTAATTCACCCCTCCACTTT.

To note about this clone: Mismatch with germline at one junction end may stem from a read error. CDR3 nucleotide sequence: TGTGACAGCACCACGGACATTCTGAACCCTGAAGCTTTATTT. The encoded protein is CDSTTDILNPEALF. V gene TRBV6-5 combines with J gene TRBJ1-1, with a weak D call TRBD1 (5 bases). Germline values: CDR1 MNHEY, CDR2 SVGAGI. CDR3 length: 14 residues.

In its sample, this clone was seen a few times. The chain combines TRBV14 with TRBJ1-2; D is perhaps TRBD1 (5 bases). CDR3 size: 15 residues. The germline gives CDR1 SGHDN, CDR2 FVKESK. V was clipped by 2 bases and J by 1 base, with 11 bases between them. The CDR3 nucleotides read TGTGCCAGCAGCCAAAGTAGCGGGGGTAACTATGGCTACACCTTC. Protein sequence: CASSQSSGGNYGYTF. Using reference TRBV14 and TRBJ1-2 for the parts outside the CDR3, the full variable domain is EAGVTQFPSHSVIEKGQTVTLRCDPISGHDNLYWYRRVMGKEIKFLLHFVKESKQDESGMPNNRFLAERTGGTYSTLKVQPAELEDSGVYFCASSQSSGGNYGYTFGSGTRLTVV.

The V gene is TRBV9, the J gene TRBJ1-6; D unresolved. Germline CDR1 SGDLS, CDR2 YYNGEE. This CDR3 is 14 amino acids long. V was pared by 0 bases and J by 8 bases, with 9 bases between. The CDR3 reads CASSVGQVHSPLHF. Here the CDR3 DNA reads TGTGCCAGCAGCGTAGGGCAGGTACATTCACCCCTCCACTTT.

This rearrangement joins TRBV28 to TRBJ1-4; D not certain. The CDR3 loop spans 15 amino acids. Looked up from germline, CDR1 is MDHEN and CDR2 is SYDVKM. Trimming cost V 8 bases and J 8 bases, with 21 bases left between them. The DNA for the CDR3 is TGTGCCAGCGGACCTGTGCGGGGAGTGGGGGAAAAACTGTTTTTT. Amino acid sequence: CASGPVRGVGEKLFF.

This sequence joins TRBV4-1 and TRBJ2-5, with 8 bases fitting TRBD2. V trimming: 0 bases; J trimming: 1 base; junction bases outside the gene matches: 4. The CDR3 contains 16 residues. CDR1 is MGHRA, CDR2 YSYEKL, per germline. The CDR3 region is CASSQDSRGAQETQYF. CDR3 coding DNA: TGCGCCAGCAGCCAAGATTCGCGGGGGGCCCAAGAGACCCAGTACTTC.

The rearrangement uses TRBV19 and TRBJ1-1, with TRBD1 matching over 7 bases. V lost 3 bases, J lost 3 bases, and 7 bases stayed unmatched. Per the germline V gene, CDR1 is LNHDA and CDR2 is SQIVND (reference sequence). The CDR3 is 15 residues long. CDR3 bases: TGTGCCAGTAGTATCACAGGGGTGAGACACACTGAAGCTTTCTTT. Encoded protein: CASSITGVRHTEAFF.

Only a few counts were recorded for this clone. The chain combines TRBV29-1 with TRBJ2-7, with 10 bases that match TRBD2. Germline values: CDR1 SQVTM, CDR2 ANQGSEA. V gave up 3 bases and J gave up 1 base; unmatched junction bases: 6. The length of the CDR3 is 15 residues. The CDR3: CSVDLAGGPSYEQYF. The CDR3 region has the DNA TGCAGCGTTGATTTAGCGGGGGGCCCTTCCTACGAGCAGTACTTC.

The chain is built from TRBV6-5 and TRBJ2-3; D not certain. Trimming shortened V by 7 bases and J by 2 bases, and 16 bases separated the two germline ends. CDR3 length equals 15 residues. Per the germline V gene, CDR1 is MNHEY and CDR2 is SVGAGI. This chain's CDR3 is CASTVGRQFTDTQYF. The DNA for the CDR3 is TGTGCCAGCACTGTAGGCAGGCAATTCACAGATACGCAGTATTTT.

This clone showed up just a few times. The chain couples TRBV4-1 to TRBJ1-5; a weak D match, TRBD1 (6 bases). Germline V gene data show CDR1 as MGHRA and CDR2 as YSYEKL. The V gene lost 4 bases and the J gene lost 3 bases, with 13 bases spanning the gap. The CDR3 extends over 15 amino acids. The CDR3 sequence: CASSPTQGINQPQHF. For the CDR3, the DNA is TGCGCCAGCAGCCCAACGCAGGGGATCAATCAGCCCCAGCATTTT.

The chain couples TRBV29-1 to TRBJ2-3; 10 nucleotides line up with TRBD2. Germline CDR1 SQVTM, CDR2 ANQGSEA. V shed 3 bases, J shed 2 bases, and the junction held 2 bases outside the gene matches. The CDR3 has 14 residues. The CDR3 here is CSVDGLAATDTQYF. The CDR3 nucleotides read TGCAGCGTTGATGGACTAGCGGCCACAGATACGCAGTATTTT.

The chain has TRBV30 and TRBJ1-1; a possible D gene is TRBD1 (6 bases). Germline assignment: CDR1 GTSNPN and CDR2 SVGIG (reference sequence). V was shortened by 2 bases and J by 5 bases, with 12 bases between the two germline ends. The CDR3 covers 13 residues. CDR3 loop: CAWSQGLGTEAFF. CDR3 nucleotide sequence: TGTGCCTGGAGTCAGGGGTTGGGGACTGAAGCTTTCTTT.

V and J are TRBV4-1 and TRBJ2-1; TRBD2 might be the D (5 bases). Germline CDR1 and CDR2: MGHRA and YSYEKL. V lost 5 bases and J 7 bases, leaving 18 bases between the germline ends. The CDR3 loop spans 15 amino acids. The DNA of the CDR3 is TGCGCCAGCAGCGGAAGTGTGGGGAGACGGAATGAGCAGTTCTTC. Its protein product is CASSGSVGRRNEQFF.

The V gene is TRBV30, the J gene TRBJ1-3, with 12 bases that match TRBD1. The V gene's germline CDR1 is GTSNPN and CDR2 SVGIG (reference sequence). The CDR3 length is 15 residues. The V segment lost 2 bases and the J segment 4 bases; nucleotides outside the gene matches: 3. CDR3 coding DNA: TGTGCCTGGAGTCGGGACAGGGGGCTAGGAAACACCATATATTTT. Residues: CAWSRDRGLGNTIYF.

In this sample, this clone turned up a few times. The J gene is TRBJ1-3, the V gene TRBV6-5; a weak D match, TRBD1 (6 bases). This CDR3 region has 15 residues. Between the trimmed V and J ends, which lost 0 bases and 2 bases, there was a span of 8 bases. Germline CDR1 reads MNHEY; CDR2 reads SVGAGI. The CDR3 sequence is CASSYSGGPGNTIYF. The CDR3 DNA reads TGTGCCAGCAGTTACTCGGGGGGGCCTGGAAACACCATATATTTT.

The V and J genes are TRBV5-6 and TRBJ2-1; possible D gene TRBD2, 5 bases. V dropped 2 bases and J dropped 7 bases, with 22 bases sitting between them. From germline, CDR1 is SGHDT and CDR2 YYEEEE. This CDR3 is 17 amino acids long. CDR3 in DNA: TGTGCCAGCAGCTTACTTTCCCTATTTGGGAGCATAAATGAGCAGTTCTTC. It translates to CASSLLSLFGSINEQFF.

The chain employs TRBV15 and TRBJ2-5, with D perhaps matching TRBD2 (6 bases). The end of the DNA is better explained by TRBJ2-7, so the J call may be wrong. The CDR3 covers 15 residues. Germline V gene sequence: CDR1 LNHNV, CDR2 YYDKDF (reference sequence). The CDR3 reads CATSRDRGLAYEQYF. The CDR3 coding sequence is TGTGCCACCAGCAGAGATCGGGGACTGGCCTACGAGCAGTACTTC.